What follows are 28 T cell receptor beta chains derived from one specimen sequenced in a study of T-cell reconstitution after alpha-beta-depleted transplantation in children. The authors prepared the TCRbeta library with unique molecular identifiers. TCRdb analysed the PCR reads with MiXCR anew, one entry per CDR3 protein. Among under 450,000 distinct CDR3 sequences listed, 10% to 15% were seen once. The sequences come from PBMCs, collected from the stem cell graft. Source of these receptors: a human donor who donated a stem cell graft to a child with Fanconi anemia.

This clonotype was found a few times. The genes are TRBV7-9 and TRBJ1-1; 8 bases are shared with TRBD1. The germline CDR1 and CDR2 sequences are SEHNR and FQNEAQ (reference sequence). The CDR3 length is 15 residues. J gave up 3 bases and V 5 bases, and 8 bases lay outside the gene matches. This CDR3 reads CASSPGDRGDTEAFF. The CDR3 DNA is TGTGCCAGCAGCCCCGGTGACAGGGGTGACACTGAAGCTTTCTTT.

This clonotype has only a few counts. The chain joins TRBV12-3 or TRBV12-4 to TRBJ1-1; D is uncertain. The CDR3 is 15 residues long. V was cut by 6 bases and J by 4 bases, with 18 bases left in between. DNA of the CDR3: TGTGCCAGCAGCCCAACGGGTCTGCGGGGCACTGAAGCTTTCTTT. Translating it yields CASSPTGLRGTEAFF.

In this sample, this clonotype turned up many times. The V call is TRBV28, the J call TRBJ2-7; a possible D gene is TRBD2 (6 bases). The V gene lost 5 bases and the J gene lost 5 bases, with 19 bases spanning the gap. Germline V lookup: CDR1 MDHEN, CDR2 SYDVKM. There are 15 residues in the CDR3. CDR3 DNA sequence: TGTGCCAGCAGTCAGCTCGGGCCGGGAGTCGACGAGCAGTACGTC. Protein sequence: CASSQLGPGVDEQYV.

The chain combines TRBV5-1 with TRBJ1-2; a possible D gene is TRBD1 (5 bases). Germline values: CDR1 SGHRS, CDR2 YFSETQ. The CDR3 sequence is 14 residues long. Trimming took off 2 bases at V and 4 bases at J, with 12 bases between the two ends. The CDR3 loop reads CASSFGGRVYGYTF. The CDR3 region has the DNA TGCGCCAGCAGCTTCGGGGGTCGTGTCTATGGCTACACCTTC. Using reference TRBV5-1 and TRBJ1-2 for the parts outside the CDR3, the full variable domain is KAGVTQTPRYLIKTRGQQVTLSCSPISGHRSVSWYQQTPGQGLQFLFEYFSETQRNKGNFPGRFSGRQFSNSRSEMNVSTLELGDSALYLCASSFGGRVYGYTFGSGTRLTVV.

Turning to this clonotype: This sequence may be a read error, since a much larger clone differs from it by one base. Given the absence of the conserved phenylalanine or tryptophan at the CDR3 end, a read error is likely. The chain is built from TRBV5-1 and TRBJ1-4; D is ambiguous. Trimming removed 1 base at V and 5 bases at J, with 15 bases between. Per the germline V gene, CDR1 is SGHRS and CDR2 is YFSETQ. CDR3 length: 16 amino acids. CDR3 DNA sequence: TGCGCCAGCAGCTTGCGCTCGGGAGGCCTAAATGAAAAACTGTTTTGT. It encodes CASSLRSGGLNEKLFC.

This clonotype was seen more than once but under ten times. The CDR3 DNA is TGCGCCAGTTCCCCCGCGGACAGGACTTATTCCGGGGAGACCCAGTACTTC. Translated: CASSPADRTYSGETQYF. V usage is TRBV5-1 and J usage is TRBJ2-5; 7 bases align to TRBD1. The germline V gene has CDR1 SGHRS and CDR2 YFSETQ. The CDR3 totals 17 residues. V gave up 8 bases and J gave up 5 bases; unmatched junction bases: 21.

The sample holds many counts of this clonotype. This chain links TRBV28 with TRBJ1-1, with D possibly TRBD1 on 5 matching bases. V was clipped by 5 bases and J by 0 bases, with 16 bases between them. Germline CDR1 reads MDHEN; CDR2 reads SYDVKM. The length of the CDR3 is 16 residues. CDR3 coding DNA: TGTGCCAGCAGTCCCTCGGGACTGGCCTTGAACACTGAAGCTTTCTTT. Amino acids: CASSPSGLALNTEAFF. Complete variable domain (other parts from reference TRBV28 and TRBJ1-1): DVKVTQSSRYLVKRTGEKVFLECVQDMDHENMFWYRQDPGLGLRLIYFSYDVKMKEKGDIPEGYSVSREKKERFSLILESASTNQTSMYLCASSPSGLALNTEAFFGQGTRLTVV.

The sample holds a few counts of this clonotype. V gene TRBV25-1 combines with J gene TRBJ2-2; TRBD1 matches 10 bases. This CDR3 is built from 15 residues. V was clipped by 6 bases and J by 3 bases; unmatched bases: 4. Germline CDR1 reads MGHDK; CDR2 reads SYGVNS. CDR3 sequence: CASRKTGGDTGELFF. The CDR3 region has the DNA TGTGCCAGCAGGAAGACAGGGGGCGACACCGGGGAGCTGTTTTTT. The full variable domain, in which reference TRBV25-1 and TRBJ2-2 provide the parts outside the CDR3, is EADIYQTPRYLVIGTGKKITLECSQTMGHDKMYWYQQDPGMELHLIHYSYGVNSTEKGDLSSESTVSRIRTEHFPLTLESARPSHTSQYLCASRKTGGDTGELFFGEGSRLTVL.

This clonotype was counted ten times or more. The V call is TRBV7-2, the J call TRBJ1-1, with D possibly being TRBD1 (5 bases). CDR3 length equals 12 residues. Trimming stripped 5 bases from V and 7 bases from J, with 11 bases between. Germline CDR1 and CDR2: SGHTA and FQGNSA. This CDR3 reads CASSRMRGEAFF. In DNA, the CDR3 is TGTGCCAGCAGCCGGATGAGGGGTGAAGCTTTCTTT.

The chain joins TRBV6-2 or TRBV6-3 to TRBJ2-1; TRBD2 is a possible D gene (6 bases). The CDR3 is 18 residues long. The germline CDR1 and CDR2 sequences are MNHEY and SVGEGT. V shed 3 bases and J shed 5 bases, with 23 bases lying between them. The CDR3 here is CASSYSRRGHTPDNEQFF. The CDR3 DNA sequence: TGTGCCAGCAGTTATTCTCGGAGGGGCCATACTCCCGACAATGAGCAGTTCTTC.

This clonotype has at least ten counts. This rearrangement joins TRBV5-4 to TRBJ2-4, with D possibly TRBD1 on 5 matching bases. CDR1 and CDR2 (germline): SGHNT, YYREEE (reference sequence). The CDR3 has 14 amino acids. The germline V and J ends were trimmed by 4 bases and 2 bases, with 10 bases remaining between them. CDR3 sequence reads: CASSQTGPKNIQYF. CDR3 in DNA: TGTGCCAGCAGCCAAACAGGTCCCAAAAACATTCAGTACTTC.

This clonotype was observed a handful of times. The chain employs TRBV12-3 or TRBV12-4 and TRBJ2-1, with D possibly matching TRBD1 (6 bases). This CDR3 comprises 12 residues. The germline V and J ends were trimmed by 6 bases and 13 bases, with 16 bases remaining between them. The CDR3, as DNA: TGTGCCAGCAGCCCCAATCGGGACATTCAGTTCTTC. This translates into CASSPNRDIQFF.

Ten or more counts support this clonotype. Here the CDR3 DNA reads TGCGCCAGCAGCTTGACAATTAACACTGAAGCTTTCTTT. Its protein product is CASSLTINTEAFF. The J gene is TRBJ1-1, the V gene TRBV10-2; no reliable D call. Trimming left V 6 bases short and J 2 bases short, with 10 bases between. The CDR3 extends over 13 amino acids. The germline CDR1 and CDR2 sequences are WSHSY and SAAADI.

The V call is TRBV2, the J call TRBJ2-7; 10 bases map to TRBD1. This CDR3 spans 11 amino acids. CDR1 is SNHLY and CDR2 is FYNNEI in the germline V gene. V gave up 8 bases and J gave up 7 bases; unmatched junction bases: 2. The CDR3 region has the DNA TGTGCCAGCCTGGGACAGGGGGAGCAGTACTTC. Protein: CASLGQGEQYF.

This clonotype was recorded many times. The chain is built from TRBV12-3 or TRBV12-4 and TRBJ1-1; no reliable D call. The CDR3 has 15 amino acids. V was shortened by 3 bases and J by 2 bases, with 13 bases between the two germline ends. The CDR3 sequence is CASSFGGRINTEAFF. The CDR3 coding sequence is TGTGCCAGCAGTTTTGGTGGCAGGATCAACACTGAAGCTTTCTTT.

The sample holds many counts of this clonotype. This chain joins TRBV4-2 and TRBJ2-3; D gene uncertain. With 0 bases removed from V and 5 bases from J, the gap between germline ends came to 3 bases. This CDR3 has 12 amino acids. Germline loops: CDR1 LGHNA, CDR2 YNFKEQ. This CDR3 reads CASSQDGDTQYF. In DNA, the CDR3 is TGTGCCAGCAGCCAAGATGGAGATACGCAGTATTTT.

V usage is TRBV6-1 and J usage is TRBJ1-5, with TRBD1 identical over 8 bases. The V gene's germline CDR1 is MNHNS and CDR2 SASEGT. V lost 7 bases, J lost 8 bases, and 10 bases stayed unmatched. The length of the CDR3 is 14 residues. CDR3 sequence reads: CASNQWTGSKPQHF. CDR3 bases: TGTGCCAGCAATCAATGGACAGGGAGTAAGCCCCAGCATTTT.

This clonotype was seen ten or more times. The chain recombines TRBV6-6 with TRBJ1-4; D unclear. CDR1 is MNHNY, CDR2 SVGAGI, per germline (reference sequence). This CDR3 is built from 12 residues. Trimming took 8 bases from V and 7 from J, leaving 11 bases between them. Here the CDR3 DNA reads TGTGCCAGCTCCCGCCGGCCTGAAAAACTGTTTTTT. Translated, it gives CASSRRPEKLFF.

The rearrangement links TRBV2 to TRBJ2-1, with D perhaps matching TRBD2 (5 bases). The V gene lost 7 bases and the J gene lost 6 bases, with 13 bases spanning the gap. CDR3 size: 13 residues. Germline CDR1 is SNHLY and CDR2 is FYNNEI. The CDR3 DNA reads TGTGCCAGCACCCTACTAGGCCCCAATGAGCAGTTCTTC. It is translated as CASTLLGPNEQFF.

This clonotype was recorded a few times. This sequence joins TRBV12-3 or TRBV12-4 and TRBJ1-2; no clear D gene. This CDR3 is 13 amino acids long. Trimming left V 4 bases short and J 1 base short, with 7 bases between. The CDR3 nucleotides read TGTGCCAGCAGTTCTGACAATAACTATGGCTACACCTTC. It specifies CASSSDNNYGYTF.

The chain is built from TRBV7-3 and TRBJ2-1; 10 bases fit TRBD2. Trimming removed 1 base from V and 9 bases from J; junction bases left unmatched: 9. The CDR3 is made up of 16 amino acids. From germline, CDR1 is SGHTA and CDR2 FQGTGA. This CDR3 is CASSLNPQRGGPEQFF. CDR3 sequence (DNA): TGTGCCAGCAGCTTAAATCCTCAGCGGGGGGGTCCTGAGCAGTTCTTC.

The chain uses TRBV9 and TRBJ2-1; 7 nucleotides line up with TRBD1. This CDR3 has 14 amino acids. CDR1 is SGDLS, CDR2 YYNGEE, per germline. Germline trimming cut 3 bases from V and 6 bases from J; bases unmatched to any gene: 6. CDR3 loop: CASSAPGQSNEQFF. The CDR3 nucleotides are TGTGCCAGCAGCGCACCGGGACAGTCCAATGAGCAGTTCTTC. The full variable domain, in which reference TRBV9 and TRBJ2-1 provide the parts outside the CDR3, is DSGVTQTPKHLITATGQRVTLRCSPRSGDLSVYWYQQSLDQGLQFLIQYYNGEERAKGNILERFSAQQFPDLHSELNLSSLELGDSALYFCASSAPGQSNEQFFGPGTRLTVL.

This clonotype was seen at least ten times. The V gene is TRBV20-1, the J gene TRBJ2-3; D might be TRBD1 (5 bases). In germline, CDR1 is DFQATT, CDR2 SNEGSKA (reference sequence). The CDR3 is made up of 13 amino acids. V was trimmed by 6 bases and J by 2 bases, leaving 12 bases between them. The CDR3: CSAPDSLTDTQYF. The DNA for the CDR3 is TGCAGTGCCCCCGACAGCCTCACAGATACGCAGTATTTT.

This clonotype was observed a few times. The rearrangement links TRBV7-9 to TRBJ1-2; D not resolved. The CDR3 is 11 amino acids. Per the germline V gene, CDR1 is SEHNR and CDR2 is FQNEAQ (reference sequence). V lost 7 bases and J 8 bases, leaving 11 bases between the germline ends. The CDR3 spells CASTSGVGYTF. In nucleotides, the CDR3 is TGTGCCAGCACCTCCGGTGTCGGCTACACCTTC.

This clonotype was seen a handful of times. This chain joins TRBV27 and TRBJ2-7, with 9 bases aligning to TRBD1. V was pared by 7 bases and J by 1 base, with 8 bases of the junction left unmatched. The CDR3 is 15 residues long. Germline V gene data show CDR1 as MNHEY and CDR2 as SMNVEV (reference sequence). CDR3 DNA: TGTGCCAGCAACGCCTTAGGGACAGGGTCCTACGAGCAGTACTTC. As protein: CASNALGTGSYEQYF.

CDR3 sequence reads: CASTQGPGTTDTQYF. The CDR3 DNA follows: TGTGCCAGCACCCAGGGGCCAGGGACCACAGATACGCAGTATTTT. The genes are TRBV7-2 and TRBJ2-3; D is possibly TRBD1 (6 bases). Between the trimmed V and J ends, which lost 7 bases and 2 bases, there was a span of 16 bases. This CDR3 comprises 15 residues. Germline V CDR1 and CDR2: SGHTA, FQGNSA.

This clonotype was picked up one time. A much larger clone differs by one base, so this may be a read error. This rearrangement joins TRBV12-3 or TRBV12-4 to TRBJ2-1; 14 bases align to TRBD2. J lost 9 bases, V lost 5 bases, and 9 bases had no gene match. CDR3 length: 16 amino acids. For the CDR3, the DNA is TGTGCCAGCAGTCCAAGACTAGCGGGGGGGCCGGTTGAGCAGTTCTTC. Its protein is CASSPRLAGGPVEQFF.

Ten or more counts support this clonotype. V gene TRBV5-1 combines with J gene TRBJ2-1; D unclear. This CDR3 comprises 15 residues. V lost 0 bases to trimming and J lost 0 bases, with 7 bases between them. Germline V gene data show CDR1 as SGHRS and CDR2 as YFSETQ. The chain's CDR3 is CASSLDFSSYNEQFF. CDR3 in DNA: TGCGCCAGCAGCTTGGACTTTAGCTCCTACAATGAGCAGTTCTTC.